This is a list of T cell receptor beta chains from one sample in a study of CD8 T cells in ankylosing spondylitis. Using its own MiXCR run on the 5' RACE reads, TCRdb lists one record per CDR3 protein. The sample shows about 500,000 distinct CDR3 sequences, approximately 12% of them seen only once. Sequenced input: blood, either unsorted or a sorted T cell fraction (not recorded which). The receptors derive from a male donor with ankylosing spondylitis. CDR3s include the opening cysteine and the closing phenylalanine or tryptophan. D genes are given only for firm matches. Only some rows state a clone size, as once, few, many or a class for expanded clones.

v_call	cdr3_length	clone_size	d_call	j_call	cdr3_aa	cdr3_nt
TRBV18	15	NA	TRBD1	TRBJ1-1	CASSPSDRGSTEAFF	TGTGCCAGCTCACCCAGTGACAGGGGGTCCACTGAAGCTTTCTTT
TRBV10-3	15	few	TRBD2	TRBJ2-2	CAIRGAGGGTGELFF	TGTGCCATCAGAGGAGCGGGAGGAGGTACCGGGGAGCTGTTTTTT
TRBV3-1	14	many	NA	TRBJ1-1	CASSRGQMNTEAFF	TGTGCCAGCAGCCGCGGACAGATGAACACTGAAGCTTTCTTT
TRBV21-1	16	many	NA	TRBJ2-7	CASSKGLAGLRYEQYF	TGTGCCAGCAGCAAAGGGCTAGCGGGACTCCGCTACGAGCAGTACTTC
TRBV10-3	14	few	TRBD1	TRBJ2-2	CATQGALESGELFF	TGTGCCACCCAGGGGGCATTAGAGTCCGGGGAGCTGTTTTTT
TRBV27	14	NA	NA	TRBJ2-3	CASSMDLYTDTQYF	TGTGCCAGCAGTATGGACTTGTACACAGATACGCAGTATTTT
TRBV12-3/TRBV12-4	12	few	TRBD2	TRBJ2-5	CASSSLSGRPYF	TGTGCCAGCAGTTCGCTTAGCGGGAGGCCGTACTTC
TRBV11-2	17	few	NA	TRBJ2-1	CASSFGGPSGVDNEQFF	TGTGCCAGCAGCTTTGGGGGGCCCAGCGGAGTAGACAATGAGCAGTTCTTC
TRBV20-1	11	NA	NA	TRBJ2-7	CSGPFGDLQYF	TGCAGTGGGCCGTTCGGGGACCTGCAGTACTTC
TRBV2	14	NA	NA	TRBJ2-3	CAGTPGHRSDTQYF	TGTGCCGGAACTCCGGGACACAGAAGTGATACGCAGTATTTT
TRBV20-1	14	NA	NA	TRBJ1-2	CSATLGADPLGYTF	TGCAGTGCTACCCTCGGGGCGGACCCGTTGGGCTACACCTTC
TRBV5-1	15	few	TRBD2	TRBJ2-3	CASSLVSGRQDTQYF	TGCGCCAGCAGCTTGGTTAGCGGGAGGCAGGATACGCAGTATTTT
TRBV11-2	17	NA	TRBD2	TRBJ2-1	CASSFRLAGGLGNEQFF	TGTGCCAGCAGCTTTAGACTAGCGGGAGGCCTAGGGAATGAGCAGTTCTTC
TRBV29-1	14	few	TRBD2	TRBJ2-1	CSVFLAGTYNEQFF	TGCAGCGTTTTCCTAGCGGGAACCTACAATGAGCAGTTCTTC
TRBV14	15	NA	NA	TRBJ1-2	CASSPRTARDYGYTF	TGTGCCAGCAGCCCTAGGACGGCTCGGGACTATGGCTACACCTTC
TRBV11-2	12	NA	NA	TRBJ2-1	CASSQSRARVFF	TGTGCCAGCAGCCAGAGCCGGGCTAGGGTGTTCTTC
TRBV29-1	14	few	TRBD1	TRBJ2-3	CSALNRGPTDTQYF	TGCAGCGCACTAAACAGGGGCCCCACAGATACGCAGTATTTT
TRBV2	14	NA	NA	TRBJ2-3	CASSEGPNWVTQYF	TGTGCCAGCAGTGAGGGTCCGAATTGGGTTACGCAGTATTTT
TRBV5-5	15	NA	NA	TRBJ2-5	CASSLGRSLQETQYF	TGTGCCAGCAGCTTGGGGCGCTCTCTCCAAGAGACCCAGTACTTC
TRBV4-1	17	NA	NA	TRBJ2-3	CASSQGPGGPGTDTQYF	TGCGCCAGCAGCCAAGGACCAGGGGGGCCTGGCACAGATACGCAGTATTTT
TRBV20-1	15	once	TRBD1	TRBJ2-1	CSAILGQSSYNEQFF	TGCAGTGCCATATTGGGACAGAGCTCCTACAATGAGCAGTTCTTC
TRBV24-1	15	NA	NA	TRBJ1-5	CATSDRGRSNQPQHF	TGTGCCACCAGTGATAGGGGACGGTCCAATCAGCCCCAGCATTTT
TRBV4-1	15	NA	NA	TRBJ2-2	CASSQAGANTGELFF	TGCGCCAGCAGCCAAGCGGGAGCCAACACCGGGGAGCTGTTTTTT
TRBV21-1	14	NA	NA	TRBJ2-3	CASKLVWRTDTQYF	TGTGCCAGCAAATTGGTTTGGCGGACAGATACGCAGTATTTT
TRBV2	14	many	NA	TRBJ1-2	CASSQGDNRYGYTF	TGTGCCAGCAGTCAAGGGGATAACCGCTATGGCTACACCTTC
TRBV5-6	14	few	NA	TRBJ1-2	CASSSVERIKGYTF	TGTGCCAGCAGCTCTGTCGAAAGGATTAAAGGCTACACCTTC
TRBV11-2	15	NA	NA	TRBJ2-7	CASSLGRGTAYEQYF	TGTGCCAGCAGCTTAGGCAGGGGGACTGCCTACGAGCAGTACTTC
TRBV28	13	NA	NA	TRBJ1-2	CASGVGLNYGYTF	TGTGCCAGCGGCGTCGGACTTAACTATGGCTACACCTTC
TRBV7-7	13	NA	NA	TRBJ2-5	CASSLTAPETQYF	TGTGCCAGCAGCTTAACCGCGCCGGAGACCCAGTACTTC
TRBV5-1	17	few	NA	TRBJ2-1	CASSERGSDASYNEQFF	TGCGCCAGCAGCGAACGAGGGTCCGACGCTTCCTACAATGAGCAGTTCTTC
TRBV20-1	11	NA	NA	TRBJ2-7	CSATLRPEQYF	TGCAGTGCTACCCTCCGACCCGAGCAGTACTTC
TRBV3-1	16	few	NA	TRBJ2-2	CASSVQYSTNTGELFF	TGTGCCAGCAGCGTCCAATACAGCACGAACACCGGGGAGCTGTTTTTT
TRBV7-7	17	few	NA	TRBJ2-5	CASSSKWAGKDQETQYF	TGTGCCAGCAGCTCAAAATGGGCAGGGAAGGACCAAGAGACCCAGTACTTC
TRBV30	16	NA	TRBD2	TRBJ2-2	CAWGAELAGGTGELFF	TGTGCCTGGGGGGCGGAACTAGCGGGAGGGACCGGGGAGCTGTTTTTT
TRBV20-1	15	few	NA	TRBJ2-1	CSASMAVAANNEQFF	TGCAGTGCTAGTATGGCAGTAGCGGCGAACAATGAGCAGTTCTTC
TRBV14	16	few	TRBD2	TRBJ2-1	CASSHWGLGGYNEQFF	TGTGCCAGCAGCCACTGGGGACTAGGGGGTTACAATGAGCAGTTCTTC
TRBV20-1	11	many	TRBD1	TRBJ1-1	CQTGQGTEAFF	TGCCAGACAGGACAGGGGACTGAAGCTTTCTTT
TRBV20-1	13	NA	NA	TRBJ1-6	CSARGPDGSPLHF	TGCAGTGCTAGAGGTCCGGACGGTTCACCCCTCCACTTT
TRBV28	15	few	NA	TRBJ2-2	CASSWGSANTGELFF	TGTGCCAGCAGTTGGGGCAGTGCGAACACCGGGGAGCTGTTTTTT
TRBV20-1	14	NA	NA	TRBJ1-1	CSARKLTLNTEAFF	TGCAGTGCTAGAAAACTGACACTGAACACTGAAGCTTTCTTT
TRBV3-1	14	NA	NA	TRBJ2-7	CASSPLTSAREQYF	TGTGCCAGCAGCCCCCTCACCTCTGCCCGCGAGCAGTACTTC
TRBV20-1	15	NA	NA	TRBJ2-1	CSARDSRRGYNEQFF	TGCAGTGCTAGAGATTCCCGGAGGGGGTACAATGAGCAGTTCTTC
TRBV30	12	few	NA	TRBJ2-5	CAWSELGETQYF	TGTGCCTGGAGTGAGCTAGGAGAGACCCAGTACTTC
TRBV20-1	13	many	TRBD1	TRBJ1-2	CSATTGGSYGYTF	TGCAGTGCCACGACAGGGGGTTCCTATGGCTACACCTTC
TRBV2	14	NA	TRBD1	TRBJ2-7	CASSVRTGSYEQYF	TGTGCCAGCAGTGTTCGGACAGGTTCCTACGAGCAGTACTTC